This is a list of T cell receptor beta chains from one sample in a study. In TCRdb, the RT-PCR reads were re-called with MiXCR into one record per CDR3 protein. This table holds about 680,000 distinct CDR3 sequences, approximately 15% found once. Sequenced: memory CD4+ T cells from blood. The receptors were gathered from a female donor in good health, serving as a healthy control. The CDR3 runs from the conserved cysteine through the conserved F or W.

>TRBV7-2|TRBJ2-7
CASSLDLAGPSYEQYF
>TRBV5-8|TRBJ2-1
CASSLQGADYNEQFF
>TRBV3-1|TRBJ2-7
CASSQVSIAEQYF
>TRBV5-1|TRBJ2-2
CASSLVITGGAGGELFF
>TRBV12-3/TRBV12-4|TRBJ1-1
CASSRSRGPGLNTEAFF
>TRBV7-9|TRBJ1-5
CASSLGQAINQPQHF
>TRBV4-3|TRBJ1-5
CASSQDRQIQPQHF
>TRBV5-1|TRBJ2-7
CASSGQGQEQYF
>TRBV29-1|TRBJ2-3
CSVVRDSTDTQYF
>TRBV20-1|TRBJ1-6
CSATRQGFDSPLHF
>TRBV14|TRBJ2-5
CASSQDVLDRGETQYF
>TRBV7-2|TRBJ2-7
CASSLGGGSWYEQYF
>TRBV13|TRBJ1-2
CASSLKSRAPRYGYTF
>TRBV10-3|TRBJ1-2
CAISEPTGLDYGYTF
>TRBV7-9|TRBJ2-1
CASSLAPADEQFF
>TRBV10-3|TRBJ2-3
CAISGLAGNTDTQYF
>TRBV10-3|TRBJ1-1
CAISGLGQRGGTEAFF
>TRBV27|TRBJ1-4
CASSLWGGTNEKLFF
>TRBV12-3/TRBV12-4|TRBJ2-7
CASSLITRLAGWPYEQYF
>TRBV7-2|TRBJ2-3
CASRLIRAGVTDTQYF
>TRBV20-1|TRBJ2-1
CSARPGQANEQFF
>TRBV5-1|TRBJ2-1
CASSGRGRADNEQFF
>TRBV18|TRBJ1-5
CASSPDNHQPQHF
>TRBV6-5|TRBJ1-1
CASSYSGENTEAFF
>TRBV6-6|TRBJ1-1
CASSYGASGQGRTEAFF
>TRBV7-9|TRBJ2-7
CASSFLASEQYF
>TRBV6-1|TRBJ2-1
CASSAMDRYNEQFF
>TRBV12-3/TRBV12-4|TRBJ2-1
CASSDRISYNEQFF
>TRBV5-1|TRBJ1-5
CASSLEGHQPQHF
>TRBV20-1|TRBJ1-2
CSAPLGTEYGYTF
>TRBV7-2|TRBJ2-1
CASSLNGLNYNEQFF
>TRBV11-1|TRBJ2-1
CASNPGLSTDEQFF
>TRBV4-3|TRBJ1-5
CASSQDYYGGKPQHF
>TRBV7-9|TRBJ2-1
CASSLVQGLARNEQFF
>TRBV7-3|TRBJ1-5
CASSLTPGWPQHF
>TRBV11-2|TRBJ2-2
CASSWTGYSGELFF
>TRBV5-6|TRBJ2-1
CASTLRGLSYNEQFF
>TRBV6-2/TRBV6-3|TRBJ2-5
CASSRTQGFGTQYF
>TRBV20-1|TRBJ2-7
CSALKMDGRGSYEQYF
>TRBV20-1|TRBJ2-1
CSAPDFGLAGDEQFF
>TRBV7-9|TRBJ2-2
CASSPSTLRGTGELFF
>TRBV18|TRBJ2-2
CASLSLTGNTGELFF
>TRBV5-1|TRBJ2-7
CASSFGLAGSYEQYF
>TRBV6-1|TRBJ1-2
CASSLGTALEGYTF